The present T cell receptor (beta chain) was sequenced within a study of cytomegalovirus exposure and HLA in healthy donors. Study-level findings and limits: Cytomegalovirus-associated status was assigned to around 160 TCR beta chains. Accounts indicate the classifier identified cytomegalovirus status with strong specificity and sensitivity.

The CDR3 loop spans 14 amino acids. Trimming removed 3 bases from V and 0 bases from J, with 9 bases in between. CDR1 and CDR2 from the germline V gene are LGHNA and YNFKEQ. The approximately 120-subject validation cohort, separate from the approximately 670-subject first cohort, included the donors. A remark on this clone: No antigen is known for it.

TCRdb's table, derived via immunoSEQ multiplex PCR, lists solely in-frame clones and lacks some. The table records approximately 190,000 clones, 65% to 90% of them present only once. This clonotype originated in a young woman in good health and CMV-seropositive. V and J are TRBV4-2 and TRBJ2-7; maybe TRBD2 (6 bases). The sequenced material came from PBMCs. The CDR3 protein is CASSHPGASYEQYF. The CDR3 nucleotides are TGTGCCAGCAGCCATCCGGGAGCCTCCTACGAGCAGTACTTC.